This TCR beta chain was obtained from a study of shared clonotypes between healthy human individuals. Genomic DNA of each subset was evenly split across several immunoSEQ plates. Sequencing was performed with immunoSEQ multiplex PCR; in TCRdb, only in-frame clones are kept and a portion is missing. The sample includes some 2,000,000 clones, 95% of them seen just once. Material for sequencing was naive CD4+ T cells sorted from blood. Subset defined: CD45RA+ positively selected. The origin of this receptor is a man younger than 30 in good health.

The CDR3 region has the DNA TGTGCCAGCAGTGTCGGACCAGGGAGTGGGGAGCTGTTTTTT. It encodes CASSVGPGSGELFF. J is TRBJ2-2 and V is TRBV6-1, with D tentatively TRBD1 or TRBD2 (5 bases each). This CDR3 contains 14 residues. Germline values: CDR1 MNHNS, CDR2 SASEGT. The V and J ends lost 4 bases and 8 bases respectively, with 14 bases between them.